Listed below are T cell receptor beta chains from one sample, sequenced in a study of CD8 T cells in Susac syndrome. TCRdb re-called the immunoSEQ multiplex PCR reads through MiXCR, storing one row per CDR3 protein. This table holds roughly 130,000 distinct CDR3 sequences, over 90% found once. Material for sequencing was CD4+ T cells from PBMCs. The origin of the receptors is a human donor in good health. Each CDR3 is given with its conserved first and last residue. Each record gives: V gene, D gene, clone size, J gene, CDR3 protein, CDR3 DNA. D genes are given only for firm matches. The listing skips clone size in some rows; elsewhere it reads once, few, many or a size class.

>TRBV9|NA|NA|TRBJ1-4
CASSARLDEKLFF
TGTGCCAGCAGCGCCCGCCTTGATGAAAAACTGTTTTTT
>TRBV30|NA|NA|TRBJ2-5
CAWSSQRGETQYF
TGTGCCTGGAGTAGCCAGCGCGGGGAGACCCAGTACTTC
>TRBV5-6|TRBD1|NA|TRBJ2-5
CASSLTGGLLETQYF
TGTGCCAGCAGCTTGACAGGGGGGTTACTGGAGACCCAGTACTTC
>TRBV27|NA|NA|TRBJ2-3
CASSLRVHTDTQYF
TGTGCCAGCAGTTTAAGGGTCCACACAGATACGCAGTATTTT
>TRBV3-1|TRBD1|NA|TRBJ1-4
CASSRLTGAANEKLFF
TGTGCCAGCAGCCGGTTGACAGGGGCGGCTAATGAAAAACTGTTTTTT
>TRBV7-2|NA|NA|TRBJ2-7
CASSVVLADYEQYF
TGTGCCAGCAGCGTAGTACTAGCTGACTACGAGCAGTACTTC
>TRBV7-9|TRBD2|NA|TRBJ2-3
CASSPPGLAGRDTQYF
TGTGCCAGCAGCCCACCCGGACTAGCGGGAAGAGATACGCAGTATTTT
>TRBV5-1|NA|NA|TRBJ2-2
CASSLDRSLDGELFF
TGCGCCAGCAGCTTGGACAGGTCCCTTGACGGGGAGCTGTTTTTT
>TRBV5-1|NA|once|TRBJ2-6
CASSPGPSGANVLTF
TGCGCCAGCAGCCCTGGACCCTCTGGGGCCAACGTCCTGACTTTC
>TRBV20-1|TRBD2|NA|TRBJ2-1
CSVASGSPGHNEQFF
TGCAGTGTAGCTAGCGGGAGCCCAGGGCACAATGAGCAGTTCTTC
>TRBV2|TRBD2|NA|TRBJ2-1
CASSEAGASGRGRHEQFF
TGTGCCAGCAGTGAAGCGGGAGCTAGCGGGAGAGGACGGCATGAGCAGTTCTTC
>TRBV19|TRBD1|NA|TRBJ2-7
CASRKGQVGEQYF
TGTGCCAGTAGGAAAGGACAGGTCGGCGAGCAGTACTTC
>TRBV29-1|NA|NA|TRBJ1-1
CSVISVNTEAFF
TGCAGCGTTATCTCGGTTAACACTGAAGCTTTCTTT
>TRBV5-1|NA|NA|TRBJ2-2
CASSLSVITGELFF
TGCGCCAGCAGCTTGTCCGTTATCACCGGGGAGCTGTTTTTT
>TRBV18|TRBD1|NA|TRBJ1-2
CASSPQTGGEHGYTF
TGTGCCAGCTCACCCCAGACAGGGGGCGAACATGGCTACACCTTC
>TRBV24-1|NA|NA|TRBJ2-1
CATSDSYGRNNEQFF
TGTGCCACCAGTGATTCCTACGGTCGCAACAATGAGCAGTTCTTC
>TRBV29-1|NA|NA|TRBJ2-7
CSVEVPYYEQYF
TGCAGCGTTGAAGTTCCATACTACGAGCAGTACTTC
>TRBV18|NA|NA|TRBJ1-1
CASSPQGVNTEAFF
TGTGCCAGCTCACCACAAGGGGTGAACACTGAAGCTTTCTTT
>TRBV19|TRBD1|NA|TRBJ1-5
CASRPGTGIRQPQHF
TGTGCCAGTAGGCCCGGGACAGGGATAAGGCAGCCCCAGCATTTT
>TRBV30|TRBD1|NA|TRBJ1-1
CAWTPGTATTEAFF
TGTGCCTGGACCCCGGGGACAGCGACAACTGAAGCTTTCTTT
>TRBV5-1|TRBD2|NA|TRBJ2-7
CASSLEVAGGREQYF
TGCGCCAGCAGCTTGGAGGTAGCGGGGGGTAGGGAGCAGTACTTC
>TRBV18|NA|NA|TRBJ1-1
CASSPPSLGAFF
TGTGCCAGCTCACCCCCGTCTTTGGGGGCTTTCTTT
>TRBV9|TRBD2|once|TRBJ2-7
CASSVAAGGPHEQYF
TGTGCCAGCAGCGTAGCGGCGGGAGGGCCCCACGAGCAGTACTTC
>TRBV30|NA|NA|TRBJ2-3
CAWSVPGGDTQYF
TGTGCCTGGAGTGTCCCAGGAGGAGATACGCAGTATTTT
>TRBV12-3/TRBV12-4|NA|NA|TRBJ2-1
CASRDTDRKSYNEQFF
TGTGCCAGCAGGGATACGGACCGTAAGTCCTACAATGAGCAGTTCTTC
>TRBV5-1|NA|NA|TRBJ2-5
CASRVQGGGTQYF
TGCGCCAGCAGGGTTCAGGGCGGAGGGACCCAGTACTTC
>TRBV7-8|TRBD1|once|TRBJ1-2
CASSPRRDRGVYGYTF
TGTGCCAGCAGCCCACGCCGGGACAGGGGAGTCTATGGCTACACCTTC
>TRBV7-2|TRBD2|NA|TRBJ2-7
CASSQGLAGTYEQYF
TGTGCCAGCAGCCAAGGACTAGCGGGGACTTACGAGCAGTACTTC